What follows are 16 T cell receptor beta chains derived from one specimen sequenced in a study of T cell responses to AZD1222 COVID-19 vaccine. TCRdb keeps only in-frame clones here, not all; method: immunoSEQ multiplex PCR. The sample contains 150,000 or so clones, around 90% of which appear only once. Specimen: peripheral blood, collected on day 0 of AZD1222 vaccination. The receptor set was obtained from an adult in good health.

This chain connects TRBV27 to TRBJ2-7; TRBD1 is a possible D gene (7 bases). This CDR3 contains 14 residues. Trimming pared 6 bases from V and 0 bases from J, leaving 12 bases between. Germline CDR1 is MNHEY and CDR2 is SMNVEV (reference sequence). The CDR3 nucleotides read TGTGCCAGCAGACATCAGGGGGGCTCCTACGAGCAGTACTTC. It codes for CASRHQGGSYEQYF.

The V and J genes are TRBV29-1 and TRBJ1-2, with D unclear. Between the trimmed V and J ends, which lost 0 bases and 4 bases, there was a span of 6 bases. Germline V gene lookup returns CDR1 SQVTM and CDR2 ANQGSEA. This CDR3 has 12 residues. CDR3 protein: CSVEDWGYGYTF. The CDR3 DNA sequence: TGCAGCGTTGAAGATTGGGGCTATGGCTACACCTTC.

The chain joins TRBV2 to TRBJ1-2, with 7 bases identical to TRBD1. J gave up 3 bases and V 6 bases, and 4 bases lay outside the gene matches. The germline gives CDR1 SNHLY, CDR2 FYNNEI. The CDR3 loop spans 13 amino acids. The CDR3 spells CASSGDSDYGYTF. DNA of the CDR3: TGTGCCAGCAGCGGGGACAGCGACTATGGCTACACCTTC. Together with reference TRBV2 and TRBJ1-2, the CDR3 gives the full variable domain: EPEVTQTPSHQVTQMGQEVILRCVPISNHLYFYWYRQILGQKVEFLVSFYNNEISEKSEIFDDQFSVERPDGSNFTLKIRSTKLEDSAMYFCASSGDSDYGYTFGSGTRLTVV.

This clone was found once. This sequence joins TRBV4-3 and TRBJ1-6; tentative D call: TRBD1 (5 bases). V was clipped by 0 bases and J by 7 bases, with 10 bases between them. CDR1 and CDR2 (germline): LGHNA, YSLEER. The length of the CDR3 is 15 residues. CDR3 in DNA: TGCGCCAGCAGCCAAGATCGGGGGGTAAATTCACCCCTCCACTTT. This translates into CASSQDRGVNSPLHF.

This rearrangement joins TRBV14 to TRBJ1-6; D call uncertain. The CDR3 loop spans 13 amino acids. Germline assignment: CDR1 SGHDN and CDR2 FVKESK. Trimming pared 8 bases from V and 4 bases from J, leaving 9 bases between. The CDR3 DNA reads TGTGCCAGCTCTGCGGGGTATAATTCACCCCTCCACTTT. Protein sequence: CASSAGYNSPLHF.

The gene calls are TRBV5-1 and TRBJ2-2, with D tentatively TRBD2 (6 bases). There are 15 residues in the CDR3. V lost 0 bases to trimming and J lost 5 bases, with 11 bases between them. Germline values: CDR1 SGHRS, CDR2 YFSETQ. CDR3 sequence reads: CASSLEAGRTGELFF. The DNA for the CDR3 is TGCGCCAGCAGCTTGGAGGCTGGGAGGACCGGGGAGCTGTTTTTT.

V and J are TRBV28 and TRBJ2-7; D may correspond to TRBD1 or TRBD2 (5 bases each). Germline CDR1 reads MDHEN; CDR2 reads SYDVKM. The length of the CDR3 is 15 residues. Between the trimmed V and J ends, which lost 6 bases and 5 bases, there was a span of 20 bases. CDR3: CASRTAPGTHHEQYF. The CDR3, as DNA: TGTGCCAGCAGAACCGCCCCCGGGACCCACCACGAGCAGTACTTC.

This sequence joins TRBV10-3 and TRBJ1-5; D is ambiguous. Germline V lookup: CDR1 ENHRY, CDR2 SYGVKD. The CDR3 length is 13 residues. V lost 0 bases and J lost 5, with 5 bases in between. The CDR3 is CAISESRDQPQHF. CDR3 DNA sequence: TGTGCCATCAGTGAGTCGAGGGATCAGCCCCAGCATTTT.

V usage is TRBV12-3 or TRBV12-4 and J usage is TRBJ1-1, with no clear D. V was pared by 3 bases and J by 5 bases, with 10 bases between. This CDR3 has 13 amino acids. The CDR3 bases are TGTGCCAGCAGTTTGGGTCCGGGAACTGAAGCTTTCTTT. Residues: CASSLGPGTEAFF.

The J gene is TRBJ2-7, the V gene TRBV7-9, with D perhaps TRBD1 (5 bases). Trimming shortened V by 3 bases and J by 4 bases, and 13 bases separated the two germline ends. The CDR3 sequence is 14 residues long. Germline V gene sequence: CDR1 SEHNR, CDR2 FQNEAQ (reference sequence). The CDR3 DNA is TGTGCCAGCAGCTTTCCAGGGAAGGAGTACGAGCAGTACTTC. Translated, it gives CASSFPGKEYEQYF.

This chain joins TRBV5-1 and TRBJ2-5; weak D call: TRBD2 (6 bases). Deletions cut 3 bases from V and 4 bases from J, with 10 bases between. Germline V gives CDR1 SGHRS, CDR2 YFSETQ. This CDR3 has 13 amino acids. CDR3 DNA sequence: TGCGCCAGCAGCTCGGGAGTCCCAGAGACCCAGTACTTC. Translation: CASSSGVPETQYF.

The chain is built from TRBV5-4 and TRBJ1-1, with D perhaps TRBD1 (5 bases). The CDR3 spans 15 residues. The ends were cut back, 0 bases at V and 5 bases at J, with 14 bases in the middle. The germline gives CDR1 SGHNT, CDR2 YYREEE (reference sequence). In DNA, the CDR3 is TGTGCCAGCAGCTTGGGGGGCCCCCGGCGTACTGAAGCTTTCTTT. Protein: CASSLGGPRRTEAFF.

In its sample, this clone was seen once. The chain carries TRBV14 and TRBJ2-1, with D perhaps TRBD1 or TRBD2 (6 bases each). CDR1 is SGHDN and CDR2 is FVKESK in the germline V gene. The V gene lost 0 bases and the J gene lost 15 bases, with 18 bases spanning the gap. The CDR3 is 14 residues long. For the CDR3, the DNA is TGTGCCAGCAGCCAAGATCGGAGGGCAGGGGCAAGGTTCTTC. As protein: CASSQDRRAGARFF.

This clone was counted between two and nine times. The rearrangement joins TRBV10-3 to TRBJ2-7, with D possibly being TRBD1 (5 bases). The V and J ends lost 3 bases and 3 bases respectively, with 12 bases between them. CDR1 and CDR2 from the germline V gene are ENHRY and SYGVKD. The CDR3 runs 14 residues. The CDR3 DNA reads TGTGCCATCAGTGACTTGGCAGGGTTCTACGAGCAGTACTTC. Amino acids: CAISDLAGFYEQYF.

This clone was found once. The J gene is TRBJ2-2, the V gene TRBV11-3, with D maybe TRBD2 (6 bases). The germline V gene encodes CDR1 SGHNT and CDR2 YENEEA. The CDR3 is 17 residues long. V lost 4 bases to trimming and J lost 2 bases, with 17 bases between them. For the CDR3, the DNA is TGTGCCAGCAGCTCCCGAGGAAGGGGAGGTAACACCGGGGAGCTGTTTTTT. Its translation: CASSSRGRGGNTGELFF.

V usage is TRBV11-2 and J usage is TRBJ2-1; D call uncertain. V lost 5 bases, J lost 10 bases, and 12 bases lay in between. The CDR3 is made up of 12 amino acids. The germline CDR1 and CDR2 sequences are SGHAT and FQNNGV. The CDR3 protein is CASSDRYREQFF. CDR3 nucleotide sequence: TGTGCCAGCAGCGATCGATATCGGGAGCAGTTCTTC. Complete variable domain (other parts from reference TRBV11-2 and TRBJ2-1): EAGVAQSPRYKIIEKRQSVAFWCNPISGHATLYWYQQILGQGPKLLIQFQNNGVVDDSQLPKDRFSAERLKGVDSTLKIQPAKLEDSAVYLCASSDRYREQFFGPGTRLTVL.